This T cell receptor beta chain was captured by sequencing in a study of OX40 agonist ivuxolimab in advanced cancers. Data came from immunoSEQ multiplex PCR; TCRdb stores just in-frame clones and leaves some out. Of 60,000 to 75,000 clones in the sample, 70% to 90% were seen once. The length of the CDR3 is 11 residues. Germline V gene lookup returns CDR1 SQVTM and CDR2 ANQGSEA. V dropped 6 bases and J dropped 2 bases, with 8 bases sitting between them. Worth noting for this clone: The antigen is unknown.

Study-level findings and limits: Expansion of clones was among the lowest in partial responders at 0.1-3.0 mg/kg.

This specimen consisted of CD4+ or CD8+ T cells sorted from blood, obtained in a trial of the OX40 agonist ivuxolimab. The receptor comes from an adult with an advanced solid tumor such as melanoma, head and neck, liver or kidney cancer. The rearrangement uses TRBV29-1 and TRBJ2-7; D unresolved. The CDR3 region is CSVGSAYEQYF. For the CDR3, the DNA is TGCAGCGTCGGCTCAGCCTACGAGCAGTACTTC.